These 15 T cell receptor beta chains originate from one sample sequenced in a study of T cells in Graves' hyperthyroidism and ophthalmopathy. RNA transcripts yielded amplified TCR beta CDR3 regions. The study used the HTBI primer set for a first-round RT-PCR of the TCR CDR3. TCRdb reprocessed the multiplex PCR reads with MiXCR, giving one entry per CDR3 protein. The profile covers about 640,000 distinct CDR3 sequences, with about 20% appearing a single time and 34% taken by the ten largest. Sequenced: blood. These receptors were taken from a man aged 25 to 40 with Graves' ophthalmopathy.

The DNA for the CDR3 is TGTGCCAGCAGTTTGGTGCCAAACATCTTGAAAGAGCAGTACTTC. Protein sequence: CASSLVPNILKEQYF. The chain employs TRBV27 and TRBJ2-7; D gene uncertain. The CDR3 runs to 15 residues. The V end was cut by 3 bases, the J end by 7 bases, with 19 bases between. The germline V gene has CDR1 MNHEY and CDR2 SMNVEV (reference sequence).

This sequence joins TRBV20-1 and TRBJ2-1; 9 positions agree with TRBD2. This CDR3 has 14 residues. V dropped 0 bases and J dropped 10; count of bases not matched to a gene: 7. In germline, CDR1 is DFQATT, CDR2 SNEGSKA (reference sequence). The CDR3 sequence: CSARDSLAGGEQFF. The CDR3 DNA sequence: TGCAGTGCTAGAGATTCACTAGCGGGTGGCGAGCAGTTCTTC.

The J gene is TRBJ2-7, the V gene TRBV19; 10 bases are a match to TRBD1. CDR3 length: 17 amino acids. V shed 5 bases, J shed 3 bases, and the junction held 13 bases outside the gene matches. Germline CDR1 LNHDA, CDR2 SQIVND (reference sequence). The DNA for the CDR3 is TGTGCCAGTAGTCCAAGGGGAGGGGACAGGGGTATCTACGAGCAGTACTTC. Protein: CASSPRGGDRGIYEQYF.

This chain uses TRBV4-3 with TRBJ2-5; D is unclear. V dropped 0 bases and J dropped 5 bases, with 10 bases sitting between them. CDR1 LGHNA and CDR2 YSLEER come from the germline V gene. CDR3 length equals 14 residues. The CDR3 region has the DNA TGCGCCAGCAGCCAAGATGCAACGGCGGAGACCCAGTACTTC. Translation gives CASSQDATAETQYF.

This clonotype has only a few counts. The germline gene is not matched at one end of the junction; a read error may be the cause. This chain links TRBV7-7 with TRBJ1-4; D is possibly TRBD1 (5 bases). This CDR3 is built from 15 residues. The germline V gene encodes CDR1 SSHAT and CDR2 FNYEAQ (reference sequence). The CDR3: CASSLGAGPGEKLFF. The CDR3 DNA reads TGTGCTAGCAGCTTAGGAGCGGGGCCTGGGGAAAAACTGTTTTTT.

This clonotype came up a few times. The V gene is TRBV5-1, the J gene TRBJ2-3; no clear D gene. CDR3 size: 15 residues. CDR1 and CDR2 (germline): SGHRS, YFSETQ. V was cut by 4 bases and J by 0 bases, with 12 bases left in between. The CDR3 DNA is TGCGCCAGCAGCGGGATCGGAGTTAGCACAGATACGCAGTATTTT. Translating gives CASSGIGVSTDTQYF. The full variable domain, in which reference TRBV5-1 and TRBJ2-3 provide the parts outside the CDR3, is KAGVTQTPRYLIKTRGQQVTLSCSPISGHRSVSWYQQTPGQGLQFLFEYFSETQRNKGNFPGRFSGRQFSNSRSEMNVSTLELGDSALYLCASSGIGVSTDTQYFGPGTRLTVL.

This rearrangement joins TRBV6-1 to TRBJ2-1; 8 nucleotides match TRBD2. The CDR3 is 16 amino acids. Germline-derived CDR1 and CDR2 are MNHNS and SASEGT. Trimming took 2 bases from V and 6 from J; bases not matched to a gene: 9. CDR3 in DNA: TGTGCCAGCAGTGAATTCGTCGGGAGGGCCGGCAATGAGCAGTTCTTC. Its protein is CASSEFVGRAGNEQFF.

The chain is built from TRBV20-1 and TRBJ2-7; weak D call: TRBD2 (5 bases). CDR1 and CDR2 (germline): DFQATT, SNEGSKA (reference sequence). The CDR3 contains 17 residues. V was trimmed by 0 bases and J by 4 bases, leaving 22 bases between them. Here the CDR3 reads CSARDQGEGHPWYEQYF. Written as DNA, the CDR3 is TGCAGTGCTAGAGATCAAGGCGAGGGTCACCCATGGTACGAGCAGTACTTC.

The chain uses TRBV19 and TRBJ2-7, with 9 bases aligning to TRBD1. Looked up from germline, CDR1 is LNHDA and CDR2 is SQIVND (reference sequence). The CDR3 contains 14 residues. V lost 5 bases, J lost 4 bases, and 6 bases stayed unmatched. The CDR3 DNA follows: TGTGCCAGTAGTGACGGACAGGGGAAATACGAGCAGTACTTC. Translating it yields CASSDGQGKYEQYF.

The chain joins TRBV7-8 to TRBJ1-1, with 8 nucleotides matching TRBD1. From germline, CDR1 is SGHVS and CDR2 FQNEAQ. Trimming removed 5 bases from V and 3 bases from J; junction bases left unmatched: 11. This CDR3 is 16 amino acids long. This CDR3 reads CASSRTGGNRYTEAFF. CDR3 nucleotide sequence: TGTGCCAGCAGCCGTACAGGGGGGAACAGGTACACTGAAGCTTTCTTT.

This clonotype was found many times. This rearrangement joins TRBV28 to TRBJ2-5, with D possibly matching TRBD1 (6 bases). V was cut by 3 bases and J by 6 bases, with 11 bases left in between. This CDR3 spans 13 amino acids. Germline V lookup: CDR1 MDHEN, CDR2 SYDVKM. The CDR3: CASSFGGRKTQYF. CDR3 DNA: TGTGCCAGCAGTTTTGGGGGCAGGAAGACCCAGTACTTC.

In this sample, this clonotype turned up a few times. V is TRBV27 and J is TRBJ2-2, with D hard to call. CDR1 MNHEY and CDR2 SMNVEV come from the germline V gene (reference sequence). V was shortened by 3 bases and J by 0 bases, with 8 bases between the two germline ends. The CDR3 is 15 amino acids. In DNA form, the CDR3 reads TGTGCCAGCAGTTTGGTGGGGTCGAACACCGGGGAGCTGTTTTTT. This gives the protein CASSLVGSNTGELFF.

This clonotype was recorded at least ten times. The genes are TRBV18 and TRBJ1-1; D call uncertain. V lost 6 bases and J 6 bases, leaving 14 bases between the germline ends. The CDR3 consists of 13 residues. In germline, CDR1 is KGHSH, CDR2 LQKENI. CDR3 sequence: CASSVTELPEAFF. The CDR3 region has the DNA TGTGCCAGCTCCGTGACTGAGTTACCTGAAGCTTTCTTT. The whole variable domain, remainder taken from reference TRBV18 and TRBJ1-1, is NAGVMQNPRHLVRRRGQEARLRCSPMKGHSHVYWYRQLPEEGLKFMVYLQKENIIDESGMPKERFSAEFPKEGPSILRIQQVVRGDSAAYFCASSVTELPEAFFGQGTRLTVV.

This clonotype was observed a handful of times. V gene TRBV6-1 combines with J gene TRBJ2-1; TRBD1 might be the D (6 bases). The length of the CDR3 is 16 residues. V was clipped by 5 bases and J by 3 bases, with 17 bases between them. Germline V gives CDR1 MNHNS, CDR2 SASEGT. In DNA, the CDR3 is TGTGCCAGCAGTTACGCGCCTGGGGGCAACTACAATGAGCAGTTCTTC. Translating it yields CASSYAPGGNYNEQFF.

The chain recombines TRBV2 with TRBJ1-1; 8 bases align to TRBD1. CDR1 SNHLY and CDR2 FYNNEI come from the germline V gene. CDR3 length equals 13 residues. Losses at the gene ends were 11 bases for V and 4 bases for J; bases not matched to a gene: 9. The CDR3: CASAGGQGTEAFF. The CDR3 region has the DNA TGTGCCTCAGCAGGGGGCCAGGGCACTGAAGCTTTCTTT.